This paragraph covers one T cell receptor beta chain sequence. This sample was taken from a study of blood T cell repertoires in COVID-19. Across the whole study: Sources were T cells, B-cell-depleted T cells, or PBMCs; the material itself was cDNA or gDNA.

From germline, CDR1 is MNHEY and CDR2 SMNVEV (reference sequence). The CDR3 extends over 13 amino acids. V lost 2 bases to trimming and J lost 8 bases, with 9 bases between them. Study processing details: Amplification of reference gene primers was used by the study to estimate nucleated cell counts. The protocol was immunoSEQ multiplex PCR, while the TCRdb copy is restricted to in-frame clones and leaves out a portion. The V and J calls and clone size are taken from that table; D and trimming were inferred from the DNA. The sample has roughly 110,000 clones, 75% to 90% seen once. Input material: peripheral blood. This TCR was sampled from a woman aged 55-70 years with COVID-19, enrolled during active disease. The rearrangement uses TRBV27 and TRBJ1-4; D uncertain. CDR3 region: CASSLTGGEKLFF. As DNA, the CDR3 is TGTGCCAGCAGTTTAACGGGAGGGGAAAAACTGTTTTTT.